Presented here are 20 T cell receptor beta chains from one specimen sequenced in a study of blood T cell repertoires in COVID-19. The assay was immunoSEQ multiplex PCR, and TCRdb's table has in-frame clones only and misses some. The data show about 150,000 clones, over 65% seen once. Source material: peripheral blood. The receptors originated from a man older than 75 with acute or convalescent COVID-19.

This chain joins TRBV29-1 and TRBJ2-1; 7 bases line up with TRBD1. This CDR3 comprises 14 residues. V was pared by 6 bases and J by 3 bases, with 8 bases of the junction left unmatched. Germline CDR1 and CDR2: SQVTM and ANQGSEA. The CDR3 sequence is CSVVTGYGYNEQFF. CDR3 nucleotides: TGCAGCGTAGTGACAGGGTATGGCTACAATGAGCAGTTCTTC.

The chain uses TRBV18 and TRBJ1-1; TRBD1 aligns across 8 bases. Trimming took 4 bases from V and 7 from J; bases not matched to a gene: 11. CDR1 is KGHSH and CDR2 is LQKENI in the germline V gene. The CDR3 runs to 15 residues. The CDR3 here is CASSHTGTGDLEAFF. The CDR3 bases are TGTGCCAGCTCACACACCGGGACAGGAGATCTTGAAGCTTTCTTT.

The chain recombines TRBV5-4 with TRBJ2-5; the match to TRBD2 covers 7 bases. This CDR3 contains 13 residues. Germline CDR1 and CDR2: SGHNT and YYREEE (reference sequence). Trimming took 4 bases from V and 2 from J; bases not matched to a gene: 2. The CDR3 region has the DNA TGTGCCAGCAGCGGGGACTATCAAGAGACCCAGTACTTC. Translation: CASSGDYQETQYF.

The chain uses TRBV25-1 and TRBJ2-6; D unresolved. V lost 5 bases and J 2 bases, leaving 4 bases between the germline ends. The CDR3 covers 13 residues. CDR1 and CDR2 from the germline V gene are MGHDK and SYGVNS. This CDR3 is CASSTTGANVLTF. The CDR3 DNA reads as TGTGCCAGCAGTACTACTGGGGCCAACGTCCTGACTTTC.

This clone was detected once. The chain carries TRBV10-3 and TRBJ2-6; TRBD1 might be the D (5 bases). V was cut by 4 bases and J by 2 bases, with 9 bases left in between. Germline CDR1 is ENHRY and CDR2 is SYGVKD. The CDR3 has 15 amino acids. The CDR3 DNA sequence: TGTGCCATCAGTGTGAGCAGGGCTGGGGCCAACGTCCTGACTTTC. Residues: CAISVSRAGANVLTF.

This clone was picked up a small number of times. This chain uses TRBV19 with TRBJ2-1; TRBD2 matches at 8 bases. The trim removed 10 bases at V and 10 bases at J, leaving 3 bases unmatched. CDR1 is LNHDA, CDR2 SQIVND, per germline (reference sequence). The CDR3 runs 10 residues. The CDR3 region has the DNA TGTGCCACGGGGGGGGTAGAGCAGTTCTTC. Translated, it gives CATGGVEQFF.

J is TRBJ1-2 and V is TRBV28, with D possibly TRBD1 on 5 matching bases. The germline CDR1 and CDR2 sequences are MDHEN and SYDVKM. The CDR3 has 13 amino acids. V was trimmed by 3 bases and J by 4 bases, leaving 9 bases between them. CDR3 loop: CASSFPGIYGYTF. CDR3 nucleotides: TGTGCCAGCAGTTTCCCAGGGATCTATGGCTACACCTTC.

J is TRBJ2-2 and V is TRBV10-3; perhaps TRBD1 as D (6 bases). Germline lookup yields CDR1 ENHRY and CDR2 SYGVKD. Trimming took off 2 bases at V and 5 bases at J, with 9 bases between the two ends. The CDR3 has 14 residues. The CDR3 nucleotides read TGTGCCATCAGTGAGGCGACAGGAACCGGGGAGCTGTTTTTT. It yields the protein CAISEATGTGELFF.

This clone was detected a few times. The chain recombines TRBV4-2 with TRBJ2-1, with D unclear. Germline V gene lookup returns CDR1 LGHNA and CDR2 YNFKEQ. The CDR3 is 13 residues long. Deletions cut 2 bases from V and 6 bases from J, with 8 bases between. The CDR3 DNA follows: TGTGCCAGCAGCCAAATCGCGCCCAATGAGCAGTTCTTC. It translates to CASSQIAPNEQFF.

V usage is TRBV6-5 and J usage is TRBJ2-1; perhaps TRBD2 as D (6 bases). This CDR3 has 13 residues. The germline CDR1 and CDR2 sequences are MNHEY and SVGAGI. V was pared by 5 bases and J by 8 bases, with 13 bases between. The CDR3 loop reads CASSPYWGDEQFF. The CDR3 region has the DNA TGTGCCAGCAGTCCCTACTGGGGGGATGAGCAGTTCTTC.

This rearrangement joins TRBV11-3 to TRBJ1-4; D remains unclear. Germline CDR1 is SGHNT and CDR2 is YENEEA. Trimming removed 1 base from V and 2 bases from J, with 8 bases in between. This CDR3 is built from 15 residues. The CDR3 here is CASSLGGLTNEKLFF. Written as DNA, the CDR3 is TGTGCCAGCAGCTTAGGAGGCTTGACTAATGAAAAACTGTTTTTT.

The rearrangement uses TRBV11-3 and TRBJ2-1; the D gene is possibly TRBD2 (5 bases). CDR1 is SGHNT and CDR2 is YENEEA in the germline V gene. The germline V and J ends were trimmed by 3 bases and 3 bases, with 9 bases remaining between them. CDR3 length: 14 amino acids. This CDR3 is CASSFGAGYNEQFF. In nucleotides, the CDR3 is TGTGCCAGCAGCTTTGGTGCGGGCTACAATGAGCAGTTCTTC.

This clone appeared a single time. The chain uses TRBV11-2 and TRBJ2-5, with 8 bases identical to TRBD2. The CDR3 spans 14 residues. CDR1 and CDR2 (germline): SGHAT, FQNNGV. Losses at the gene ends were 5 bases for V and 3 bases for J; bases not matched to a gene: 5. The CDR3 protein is CASSPSGLEETQYF. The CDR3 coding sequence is TGTGCCAGCAGCCCTAGCGGGCTTGAAGAGACCCAGTACTTC.

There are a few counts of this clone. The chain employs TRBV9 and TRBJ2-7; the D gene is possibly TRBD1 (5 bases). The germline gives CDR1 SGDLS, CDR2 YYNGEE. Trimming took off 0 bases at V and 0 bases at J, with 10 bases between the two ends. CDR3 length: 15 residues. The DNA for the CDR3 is TGTGCCAGCAGCGTAGCTTCCGACAGCTCCTACGAGCAGTACTTC. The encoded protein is CASSVASDSSYEQYF. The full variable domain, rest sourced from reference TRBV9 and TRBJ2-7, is DSGVTQTPKHLITATGQRVTLRCSPRSGDLSVYWYQQSLDQGLQFLIQYYNGEERAKGNILERFSAQQFPDLHSELNLSSLELGDSALYFCASSVASDSSYEQYFGPGTRLTVT.

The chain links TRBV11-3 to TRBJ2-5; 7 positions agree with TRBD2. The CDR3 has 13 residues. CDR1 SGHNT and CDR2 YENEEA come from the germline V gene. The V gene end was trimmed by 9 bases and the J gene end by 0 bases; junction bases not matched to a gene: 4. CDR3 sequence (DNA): TGTGCCAGTTCGCGGGGGAACCAAGAGACCCAGTACTTC. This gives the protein CASSRGNQETQYF.

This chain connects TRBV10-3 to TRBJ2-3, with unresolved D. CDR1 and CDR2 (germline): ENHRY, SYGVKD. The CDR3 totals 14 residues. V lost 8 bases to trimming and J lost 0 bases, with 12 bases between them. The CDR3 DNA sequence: TGTGCCATCGGCTTGGGCCCGAGCACAGATACGCAGTATTTT. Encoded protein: CAIGLGPSTDTQYF.

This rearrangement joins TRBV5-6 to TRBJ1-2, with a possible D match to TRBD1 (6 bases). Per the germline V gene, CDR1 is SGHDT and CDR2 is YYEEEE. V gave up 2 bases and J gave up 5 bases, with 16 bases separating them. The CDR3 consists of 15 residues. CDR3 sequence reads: CASSFTTGSGYGYTF. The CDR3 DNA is TGTGCCAGCAGCTTTACCACAGGGTCGGGGTATGGCTACACCTTC.

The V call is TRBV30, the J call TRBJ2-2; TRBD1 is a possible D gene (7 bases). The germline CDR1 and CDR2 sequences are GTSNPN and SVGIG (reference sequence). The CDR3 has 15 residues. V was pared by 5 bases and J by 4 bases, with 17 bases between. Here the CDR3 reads CAWSEGAAGTGELFF. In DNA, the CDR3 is TGTGCCTGGTCCGAGGGGGCAGCGGGCACCGGGGAGCTGTTTTTT. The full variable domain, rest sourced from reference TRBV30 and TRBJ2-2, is SQTIHQWPATLVQPVGSPLSLECTVEGTSNPNLYWYRQAAGRGLQLLFYSVGIGQISSEVPQNLSASRPQDRQFILSSKKLLLSDSGFYLCAWSEGAAGTGELFFGEGSRLTVL.

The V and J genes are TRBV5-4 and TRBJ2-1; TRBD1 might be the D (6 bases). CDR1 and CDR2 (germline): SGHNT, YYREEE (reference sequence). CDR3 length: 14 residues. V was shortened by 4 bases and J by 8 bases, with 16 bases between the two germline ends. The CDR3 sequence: CASSSIQGIDEQFF. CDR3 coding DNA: TGTGCCAGCAGCAGCATACAGGGTATCGATGAGCAGTTCTTC.

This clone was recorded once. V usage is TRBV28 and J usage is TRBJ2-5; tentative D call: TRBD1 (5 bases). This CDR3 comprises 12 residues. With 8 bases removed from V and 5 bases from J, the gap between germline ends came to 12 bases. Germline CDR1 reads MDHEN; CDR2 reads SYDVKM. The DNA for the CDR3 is TGTGCCAGCGGGGCAACCCGGGAGACCCAGTACTTC. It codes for CASGATRETQYF.